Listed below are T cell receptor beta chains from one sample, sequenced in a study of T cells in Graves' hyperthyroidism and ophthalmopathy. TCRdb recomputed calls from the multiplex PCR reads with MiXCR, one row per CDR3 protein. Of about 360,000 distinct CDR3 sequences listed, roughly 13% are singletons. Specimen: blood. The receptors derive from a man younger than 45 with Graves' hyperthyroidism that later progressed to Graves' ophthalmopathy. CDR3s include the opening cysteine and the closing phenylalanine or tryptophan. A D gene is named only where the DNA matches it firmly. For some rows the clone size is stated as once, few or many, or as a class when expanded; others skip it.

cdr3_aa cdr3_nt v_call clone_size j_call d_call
CASSYSASSGNTIYF TGTGCCAGCAGTTACTCGGCAAGCTCTGGAAACACCATATATTTT TRBV6-5 many TRBJ1-3 NA
CATSDLFGDSPLHF TGTGCCACCAGTGATTTGTTCGGTGATTCACCCCTCCACTTT TRBV24-1 many TRBJ1-6 NA
CASIQLRVGNSNQPQHF TGTGCCAGCATCCAGCTTAGGGTTGGCAATAGCAATCAGCCCCAGCATTTT TRBV5-8 many TRBJ1-5 NA
CASGYGQGSNQPQHF TGTGCTAGTGGTTATGGACAGGGTAGCAATCAGCCCCAGCATTTT TRBV12-5 many TRBJ1-5 TRBD1
CASSAVDPNQPQHF TGTGCCAGCAGTGCAGTGGACCCCAATCAGCCCCAGCATTTT TRBV2 many TRBJ1-5 NA
CASSFGTGDGYTF TGTGCCAGCAGTTTCGGGACAGGGGATGGCTACACCTTC TRBV28 many TRBJ1-2 TRBD1
CASSSFDRNQPQHF TGTGCCAGCAGTTCCTTTGACAGAAATCAGCCCCAGCATTTT TRBV12-3/TRBV12-4 many TRBJ1-5 NA
CASSHPSTSLQETQYF TGCGCCAGCAGCCACCCAAGTACTAGCCTCCAAGAGACCCAGTACTTC TRBV4-1 few TRBJ2-5 NA
CASSEAYGGSYGYTF TGTGCCAGCAGTGAAGCGTACGGGGGGTCATATGGCTACACCTTC TRBV6-1 many TRBJ1-2 NA
CATSRGPSEVGNTIYF TGTGCCACCAGCAGAGGCCCCTCCGAAGTGGGAAACACCATATATTTT TRBV15 NA TRBJ1-3 NA
CASSYEGTLEQFF TGTGCCAGCAGTTACGAGGGAACACTCGAGCAGTTCTTC TRBV6-2/TRBV6-3 NA TRBJ2-1 NA
CASRRGTNTEAFF TGTGCCAGCAGGAGGGGGACGAACACTGAAGCTTTCTTT TRBV6-1 NA TRBJ1-1 NA
CASSPLGGGAIQETQYF TGTGCCAGCAGCCCTCTGGGGGGGGGGGCCATCCAAGAGACCCAGTACTTC TRBV3-1 NA TRBJ2-5 NA
CASSRGQLDNEQFF TGTGCCAGCAGCCGAGGACAGCTAGACAATGAGCAGTTCTTC TRBV9 few TRBJ2-1 NA
CASSLGGSYGYTF TGCGCCAGCAGCTTGGGAGGATCATATGGCTACACCTTC TRBV5-1 many TRBJ1-2 NA
CASSTSGTGKNEQFF TGTGCCAGTAGTACCTCCGGGACAGGGAAGAATGAGCAGTTCTTC TRBV19 few TRBJ2-1 TRBD1
CASSSGQGWNSPLHF TGTGCCAGCAGCTCTGGACAGGGGTGGAATTCACCCCTCCACTTT TRBV7-8 many TRBJ1-6 TRBD1
CASSLEGQGRLFF TGCGCCAGCAGCTTGGAGGGACAGGGACGGCTGTTTTTT TRBV5-1 NA TRBJ2-2 TRBD1